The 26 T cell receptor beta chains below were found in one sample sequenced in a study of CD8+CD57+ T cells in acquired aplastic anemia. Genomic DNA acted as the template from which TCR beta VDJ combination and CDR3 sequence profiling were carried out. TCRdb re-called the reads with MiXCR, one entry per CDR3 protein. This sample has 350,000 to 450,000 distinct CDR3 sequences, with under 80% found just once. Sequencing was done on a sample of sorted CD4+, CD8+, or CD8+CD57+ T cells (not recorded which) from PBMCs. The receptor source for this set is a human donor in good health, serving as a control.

This chain's CDR3 is CATRGPQGVDTQYF. CDR3 nucleotides: TGTGCCACCAGAGGTCCACAGGGGGTAGATACGCAGTATTTT. V and J are TRBV24-1 and TRBJ2-3; the match to TRBD1 covers 8 bases. This CDR3 comprises 14 residues. The V gene end was trimmed by 7 bases and the J gene end by 5 bases; junction bases not matched to a gene: 7. Per the germline V gene, CDR1 is KGHDR and CDR2 is SFDVKD.

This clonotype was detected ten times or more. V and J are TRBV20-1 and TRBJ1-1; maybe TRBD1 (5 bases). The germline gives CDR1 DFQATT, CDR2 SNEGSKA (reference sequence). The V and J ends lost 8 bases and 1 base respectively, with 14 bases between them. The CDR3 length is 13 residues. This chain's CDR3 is CSTRPTENTEAFF. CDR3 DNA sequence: TGCAGTACCAGGCCGACAGAGAACACTGAAGCTTTCTTT.

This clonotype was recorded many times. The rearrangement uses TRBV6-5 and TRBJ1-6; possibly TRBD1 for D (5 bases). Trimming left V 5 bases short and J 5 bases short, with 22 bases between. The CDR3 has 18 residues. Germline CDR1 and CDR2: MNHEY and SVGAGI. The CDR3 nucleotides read TGTGCCAGCAGTGAAGTGTTTTTAGCGGGGCCCGATAATTCACCCCTCCACTTT. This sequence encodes CASSEVFLAGPDNSPLHF.

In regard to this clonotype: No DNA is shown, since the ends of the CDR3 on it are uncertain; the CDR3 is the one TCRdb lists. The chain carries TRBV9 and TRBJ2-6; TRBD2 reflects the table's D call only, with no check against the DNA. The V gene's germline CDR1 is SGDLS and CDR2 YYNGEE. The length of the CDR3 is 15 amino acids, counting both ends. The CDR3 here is CASSVDGELFFGLTF.

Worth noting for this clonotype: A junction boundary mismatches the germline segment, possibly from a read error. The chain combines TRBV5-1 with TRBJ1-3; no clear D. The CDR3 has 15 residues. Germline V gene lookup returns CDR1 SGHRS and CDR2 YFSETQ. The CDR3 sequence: CASSLESKTGNTIYF. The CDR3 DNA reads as TGTGCCAGCAGCTTGGAGTCCAAAACTGGAAACACCATATATTTT.

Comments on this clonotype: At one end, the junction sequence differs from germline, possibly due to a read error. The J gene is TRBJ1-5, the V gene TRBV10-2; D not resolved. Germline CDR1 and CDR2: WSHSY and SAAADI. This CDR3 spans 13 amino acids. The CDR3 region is CATSRANDQPQHF. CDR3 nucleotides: TGTGCCACCAGCAGAGCAAACGATCAGCCCCAGCATTTT.

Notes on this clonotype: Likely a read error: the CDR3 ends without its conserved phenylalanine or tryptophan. The CDR3 DNA follows: TGTGCCAGCAGCTTACGTGATAACGCTGAAGCTTTCTAT. This codes for CASSLRDNAEAFY. The chain links TRBV7-3 to TRBJ1-1; D gene uncertain. V was trimmed by 2 bases and J by 6 bases, leaving 10 bases between them. The CDR3 runs to 13 residues. Germline V gene sequence: CDR1 SGHTA, CDR2 FQGTGA.

The CDR3 is CASSWAEDGPPLHF. The CDR3 DNA reads as TGTGCCAGTTCCTGGGCGGAGGACGGGCCACCCCTCCACTTT. The V and J genes are TRBV7-9 and TRBJ1-6; D not resolved. Trimming left V 9 bases short and J 11 bases short, with 20 bases between. The germline CDR1 and CDR2 sequences are SEHNR and FQNEAQ (reference sequence). The CDR3 loop spans 14 amino acids.

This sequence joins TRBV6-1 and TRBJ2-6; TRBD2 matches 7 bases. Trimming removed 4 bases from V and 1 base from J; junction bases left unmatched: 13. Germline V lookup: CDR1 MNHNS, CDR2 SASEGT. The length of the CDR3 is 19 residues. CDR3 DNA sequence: TGTGCCAGCAGTGCAACGTCGGGGGGAGGCATGTCTGGGGCCAACGTCCTGACTTTC. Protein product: CASSATSGGGMSGANVLTF.

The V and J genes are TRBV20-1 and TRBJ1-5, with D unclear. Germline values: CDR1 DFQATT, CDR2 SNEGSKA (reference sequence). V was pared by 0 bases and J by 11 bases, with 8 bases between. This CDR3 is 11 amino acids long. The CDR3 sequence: CSARDLQTQHF. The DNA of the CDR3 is TGCAGTGCTAGAGATCTGCAGACCCAGCATTTT.

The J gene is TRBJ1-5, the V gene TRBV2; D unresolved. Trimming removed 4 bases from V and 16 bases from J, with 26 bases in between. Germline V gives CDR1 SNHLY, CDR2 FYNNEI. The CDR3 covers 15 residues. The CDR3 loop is CASSVNGEIEAFFHF. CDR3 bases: TGTGCCAGCAGTGTGAATGGGGAGATTGAAGCGTTCTTTCATTTT.

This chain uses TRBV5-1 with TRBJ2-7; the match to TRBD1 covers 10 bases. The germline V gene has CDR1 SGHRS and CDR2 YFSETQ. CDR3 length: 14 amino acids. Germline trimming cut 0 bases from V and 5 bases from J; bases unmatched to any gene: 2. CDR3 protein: CASSLGGTGDEQYF. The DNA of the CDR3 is TGCGCCAGCAGCTTGGGCGGGACAGGGGACGAGCAGTACTTC.

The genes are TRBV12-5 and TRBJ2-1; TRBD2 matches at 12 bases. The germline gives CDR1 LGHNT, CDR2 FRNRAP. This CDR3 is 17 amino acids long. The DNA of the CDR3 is TGTGCCAGCAATCAAGCGTCTAGCGGGGGGGCCGTGTATGAGCAGTTCTTC. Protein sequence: CASNQASSGGAVYEQFF.

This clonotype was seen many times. In DNA, the CDR3 is TGTGCCACCAGCAACCGTATCGGGAACACTGAAGCTTTCTTT. Amino acid sequence: CATSNRIGNTEAFF. V usage is TRBV15 and J usage is TRBJ1-1; D remains unclear. The CDR3 consists of 14 residues. V shed 4 bases and J shed 1 base, with 10 bases lying between them. From germline, CDR1 is LNHNV and CDR2 YYDKDF (reference sequence).

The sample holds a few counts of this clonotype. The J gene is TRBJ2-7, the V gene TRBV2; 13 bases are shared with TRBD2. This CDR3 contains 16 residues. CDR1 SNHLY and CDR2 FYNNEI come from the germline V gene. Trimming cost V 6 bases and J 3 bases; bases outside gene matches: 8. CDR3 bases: TGTGCCAGCAGGCAAACCGGGACTAGCGGGAACTACGAGCAGTACTTC. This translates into CASRQTGTSGNYEQYF. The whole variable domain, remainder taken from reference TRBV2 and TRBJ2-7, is EPEVTQTPSHQVTQMGQEVILRCVPISNHLYFYWYRQILGQKVEFLVSFYNNEISEKSEIFDDQFSVERPDGSNFTLKIRSTKLEDSAMYFCASRQTGTSGNYEQYFGPGTRLTVT.

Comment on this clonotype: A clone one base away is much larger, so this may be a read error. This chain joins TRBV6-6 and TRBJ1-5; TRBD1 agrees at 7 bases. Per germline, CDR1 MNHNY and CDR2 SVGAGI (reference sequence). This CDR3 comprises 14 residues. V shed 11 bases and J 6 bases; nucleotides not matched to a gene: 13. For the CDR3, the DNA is TGTGCCGGCCGCCGGGACAGCGGGGTTCAGCCCCAGCATTTT. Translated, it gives CAGRRDSGVQPQHF.

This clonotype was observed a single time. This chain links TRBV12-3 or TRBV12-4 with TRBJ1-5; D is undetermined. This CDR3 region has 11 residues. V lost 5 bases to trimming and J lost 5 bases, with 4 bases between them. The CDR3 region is CASSLYQPQHF. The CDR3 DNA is TGTGCCAGCAGTCTATATCAGCCCCAGCATTTT.

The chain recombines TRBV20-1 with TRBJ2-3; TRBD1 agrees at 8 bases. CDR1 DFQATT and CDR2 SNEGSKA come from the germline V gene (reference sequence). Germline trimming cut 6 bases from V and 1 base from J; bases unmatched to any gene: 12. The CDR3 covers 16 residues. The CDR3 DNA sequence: TGCAGTGCCGACATCGGACAGGGCGGTGGCACAGATACGCAGTATTTT. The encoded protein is CSADIGQGGGTDTQYF.

DNA of the CDR3: TGCAGTGCTAGAGGGGGGGGCAGCACAGATACGCAGTATTTT. The encoded protein is CSARGGGSTDTQYF. The chain uses TRBV20-1 and TRBJ2-3; possibly TRBD2 for D (7 bases). CDR3 length equals 14 residues. V was shortened by 1 base and J by 0 bases, with 8 bases between the two germline ends. Per the germline V gene, CDR1 is DFQATT and CDR2 is SNEGSKA (reference sequence).

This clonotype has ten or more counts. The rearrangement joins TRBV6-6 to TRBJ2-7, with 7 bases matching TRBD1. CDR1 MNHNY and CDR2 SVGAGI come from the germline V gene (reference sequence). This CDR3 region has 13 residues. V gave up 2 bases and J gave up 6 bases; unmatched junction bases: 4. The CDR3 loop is CASSYPRQGEQYF. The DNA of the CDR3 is TGTGCCAGCAGTTACCCCCGACAGGGCGAGCAGTACTTC.

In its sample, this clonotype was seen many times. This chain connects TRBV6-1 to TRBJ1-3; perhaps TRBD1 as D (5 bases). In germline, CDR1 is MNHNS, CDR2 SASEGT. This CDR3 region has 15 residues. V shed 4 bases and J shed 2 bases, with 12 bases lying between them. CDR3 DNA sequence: TGTGCCAGCAGTGTTACCGGGACGGCTGGAAACACCATATATTTT. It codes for CASSVTGTAGNTIYF.

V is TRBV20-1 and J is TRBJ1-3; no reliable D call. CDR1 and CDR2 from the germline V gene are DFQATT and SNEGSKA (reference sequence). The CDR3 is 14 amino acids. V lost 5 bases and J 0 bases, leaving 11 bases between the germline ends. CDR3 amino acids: CSAGVSDSGNTIYF. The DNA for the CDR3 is TGCAGTGCTGGGGTTAGTGACTCTGGAAACACCATATATTTT.

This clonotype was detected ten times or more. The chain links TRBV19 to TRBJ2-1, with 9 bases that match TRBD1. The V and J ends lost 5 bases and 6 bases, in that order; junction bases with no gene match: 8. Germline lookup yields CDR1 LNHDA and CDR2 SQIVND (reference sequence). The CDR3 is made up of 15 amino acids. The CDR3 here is CASSGTGTSSNEQFF. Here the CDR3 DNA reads TGTGCCAGTAGTGGGACAGGGACTTCTTCCAATGAGCAGTTCTTC. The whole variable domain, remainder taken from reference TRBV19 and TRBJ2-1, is DGGITQSPKYLFRKEGQNVTLSCEQNLNHDAMYWYRQDPGQGLRLIYYSQIVNDFQKGDIAEGYSVSREKKESFPLTVTSAQKNPTAFYLCASSGTGTSSNEQFFGPGTRLTVL.

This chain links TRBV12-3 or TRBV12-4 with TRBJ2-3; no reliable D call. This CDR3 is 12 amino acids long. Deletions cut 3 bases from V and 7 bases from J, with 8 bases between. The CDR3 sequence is CASSFVGNTQYF. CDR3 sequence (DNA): TGTGCCAGCAGTTTCGTCGGCAATACGCAGTATTTT.

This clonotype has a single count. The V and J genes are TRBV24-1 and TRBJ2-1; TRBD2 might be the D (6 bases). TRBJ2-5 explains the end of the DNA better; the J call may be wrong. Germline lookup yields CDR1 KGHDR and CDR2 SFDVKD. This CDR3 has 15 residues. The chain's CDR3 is CASSHAPRDVKTQYF. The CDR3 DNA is TGTGCCAGCAGCCACGCCCCGCGGGACGTCAAGACCCAGTACTTC.

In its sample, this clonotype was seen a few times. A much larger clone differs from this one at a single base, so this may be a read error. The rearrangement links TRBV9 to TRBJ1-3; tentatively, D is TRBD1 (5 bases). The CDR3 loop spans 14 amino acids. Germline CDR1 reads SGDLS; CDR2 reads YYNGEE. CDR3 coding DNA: TGTGCCAGCAGCGGCGGGGGGACTGGAGACACCATATATTTT. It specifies CASSGGGTGDTIYF.